The 32 T cell receptor beta chains given below trace back to one sample, sequenced in a study of OX40 agonist ivuxolimab in advanced cancers. Method: immunoSEQ multiplex PCR; TCRdb's copy keeps in-frame clones and lacks some. The table records 65,000 to 85,000 clones, over 85% of them present only once. This specimen consisted of CD4+ or CD8+ T cells sorted from blood, obtained in a trial of the OX40 agonist ivuxolimab. Receptor source: an adult with an advanced solid tumor such as melanoma, head and neck, liver or kidney cancer.

CDR3 residues: CASSLVPGLTGELFF. CDR3 bases: TGTGCCAGCAGCTTAGTTCCCGGCCTTACCGGGGAGCTGTTTTTT. The chain carries TRBV7-2 and TRBJ2-2; no clear D gene. V was shortened by 1 base and J by 5 bases, with 11 bases between the two germline ends. Per germline, CDR1 SGHTA and CDR2 FQGNSA. This CDR3 region has 15 residues.

The gene calls are TRBV30 and TRBJ1-5, with D uncertain. CDR1 and CDR2 from the germline V gene are GTSNPN and SVGIG (reference sequence). CDR3 length equals 13 residues. Trimming took off 1 base at V and 3 bases at J, with 7 bases between the two ends. The CDR3 is CAWSADSNQPQHF. The CDR3 DNA is TGTGCCTGGAGTGCAGATTCCAATCAGCCCCAGCATTTT.

V usage is TRBV6-9 and J usage is TRBJ1-4; a weak D match, TRBD1 (5 bases). Germline CDR1 MNHGY, CDR2 SVAAGI. The CDR3 is made up of 11 amino acids. V was pared by 5 bases and J by 14 bases, with 12 bases between. The CDR3 DNA sequence: TGTGCCAGCAGTGGGCAGGGTGGGCTGTTTTTT. Translation gives CASSGQGGLFF.

In its sample, this clone was seen once. The chain couples TRBV5-1 to TRBJ2-7; 9 nucleotides align to TRBD2. Germline V gives CDR1 SGHRS, CDR2 YFSETQ. This CDR3 is built from 13 residues. The V segment lost 4 bases and the J segment 4 bases; nucleotides outside the gene matches: 3. The CDR3 region is CASSDSGRYEQYF. The CDR3 DNA follows: TGCGCCAGCAGCGACAGCGGGAGGTACGAGCAGTACTTC.

J is TRBJ2-3 and V is TRBV5-8; 8 bases map to TRBD1. V dropped 3 bases and J dropped 0; count of bases not matched to a gene: 12. The length of the CDR3 is 18 residues. Germline lookup yields CDR1 SGHTS and CDR2 YDEGEE. The CDR3, as DNA: TGTGCCAGCAGCTGGGGGCAGGGGGCGATACCTAGCACAGATACGCAGTATTTT. Protein: CASSWGQGAIPSTDTQYF.

This chain links TRBV19 with TRBJ1-5; 8 nucleotides match TRBD1. This CDR3 contains 19 residues. J was trimmed by 1 base and V by 7 bases; bases with no gene match: 18. Per germline, CDR1 LNHDA and CDR2 SQIVND (reference sequence). This chain's CDR3 is CASKKTAGGAGGSNQPQHF. In DNA, the CDR3 is TGTGCCAGTAAAAAAACTGCAGGGGGCGCGGGCGGCAGCAATCAGCCCCAGCATTTT.

The V and J genes are TRBV2 and TRBJ2-3, with 8 bases fitting TRBD2. CDR3 length: 16 amino acids. Germline V gives CDR1 SNHLY, CDR2 FYNNEI. J lost 0 bases, V lost 3 bases, and 5 bases had no gene match. The CDR3 reads CASSDSGVRSTDTQYF. In DNA form, the CDR3 reads TGTGCCAGCAGTGATAGCGGGGTAAGGAGCACAGATACGCAGTATTTT.

Here the CDR3 DNA reads TGTGCCAGCAGCGGACAGGGGGCGCCTGGAAACACCATATATTTT. Translating it yields CASSGQGAPGNTIYF. The chain carries TRBV9 and TRBJ1-3; 10 bases agree with TRBD1. The CDR3 is 15 residues long. Looked up from germline, CDR1 is SGDLS and CDR2 is YYNGEE. With 3 bases clipped from V and 2 bases from J, the junction kept 2 bases outside the gene matches.

A remark on this clone: Other DNA sequences in the sample encode the same CDR3. The V and J genes are TRBV20-1 and TRBJ2-5; no reliable D call. V lost 1 base and J 5 bases, leaving 2 bases between the germline ends. CDR3 length: 10 amino acids. Germline values: CDR1 DFQATT, CDR2 SNEGSKA (reference sequence). The CDR3 protein is CSARVETQYF. In nucleotides, the CDR3 is TGCAGTGCTAGAGTTGAGACCCAGTACTTC.

The chain carries TRBV7-9 and TRBJ2-4; D might be TRBD1 (6 bases). V lost 5 bases, J lost 15 bases, and 17 bases lay in between. CDR1 and CDR2 from the germline V gene are SEHNR and FQNEAQ (reference sequence). The CDR3 runs to 12 residues. The CDR3 sequence: CASSPSGTSRYF. CDR3 sequence (DNA): TGTGCCAGCAGCCCTTCGGGGACATCTCGGTACTTC.

For the CDR3, the DNA is TGCGCCAGCAGCTTGGATGGCCCCGGAGCTTTCTTT. This codes for CASSLDGPGAFF. This sequence joins TRBV5-1 and TRBJ1-1; D unresolved. Germline loops: CDR1 SGHRS, CDR2 YFSETQ. The V and J ends lost 0 bases and 10 bases respectively, with 10 bases between them. This CDR3 has 12 amino acids.

This clone was seen only once. V and J are TRBV6-5 and TRBJ1-3, with D uncertain. The CDR3 spans 15 residues. In germline, CDR1 is MNHEY, CDR2 SVGAGI. V dropped 6 bases and J dropped 0 bases, with 12 bases sitting between them. The CDR3 DNA is TGTGCCAGCAGAATAAACGGACTCTCTGGAAACACCATATATTTT. Its protein is CASRINGLSGNTIYF.

This chain connects TRBV5-5 to TRBJ2-7; TRBD1 agrees at 7 bases. V shed 1 base, J shed 0 bases, and the junction held 1 base outside the gene matches. CDR1 SGHKS and CDR2 YYEKEE come from the germline V gene (reference sequence). The CDR3 extends over 14 amino acids. The CDR3 sequence: CASSLTGVSYEQYF. The DNA of the CDR3 is TGTGCCAGCAGCTTGACAGGGGTCTCCTACGAGCAGTACTTC.

The chain has TRBV10-3 and TRBJ2-5; TRBD2 might be the D (7 bases). Germline-derived CDR1 and CDR2 are ENHRY and SYGVKD. Deletions cut 4 bases from V and 3 bases from J, with 12 bases between. CDR3 size: 14 residues. The CDR3 loop reads CAISADSGKETQYF. CDR3 DNA: TGTGCCATCAGTGCGGACAGCGGGAAAGAGACCCAGTACTTC.

The rearrangement uses TRBV5-6 and TRBJ2-5, with a weak D call TRBD2 (7 bases). The germline V gene encodes CDR1 SGHDT and CDR2 YYEEEE. This CDR3 is 15 amino acids long. V was pared by 6 bases and J by 4 bases, with 19 bases between. The CDR3 nucleotides read TGTGCCAGCACCCCACCCGGGGGGCCAGGAGAGACCCAGTACTTC. It specifies CASTPPGGPGETQYF.

The V and J genes are TRBV4-2 and TRBJ1-1; TRBD1 aligns across 7 bases. Looked up from germline, CDR1 is LGHNA and CDR2 is YNFKEQ. The CDR3 extends over 15 amino acids. V trimming: 4 bases; J trimming: 3 bases; junction bases outside the gene matches: 8. In DNA, the CDR3 is TGTGCCAGCAGCCCCGGGACAGCTGGGGACACTGAAGCTTTCTTT. Protein product: CASSPGTAGDTEAFF.

The J gene is TRBJ1-2, the V gene TRBV19; D gene unclear. Between the trimmed V and J ends, which lost 6 bases and 2 bases, there was a span of 4 bases. Germline CDR1 is LNHDA and CDR2 is SQIVND (reference sequence). The CDR3 is 11 amino acids. CDR3 in DNA: TGTGCCAGTAGCAGAAACTATGGCTACACCTTC. Translated: CASSRNYGYTF.

For the CDR3, the DNA is TGCGCCAGCAGTGGATGCGATTTACCTCCGCACGAGCAGTACTTC. Translating it yields CASSGCDLPPHEQYF. The gene calls are TRBV10-1 and TRBJ2-7; no clear D gene. The CDR3 loop spans 15 amino acids. Germline values: CDR1 WNHNN, CDR2 SYGVQD (reference sequence). V lost 4 bases, J lost 5 bases, and 18 bases lay in between.

V is TRBV6-1 and J is TRBJ2-7; a possible D gene is TRBD2 (5 bases). The CDR3 is 16 residues long. Germline CDR1 MNHNS, CDR2 SASEGT. V lost 1 base, J lost 4 bases, and 17 bases lay in between. The DNA of the CDR3 is TGTGCCAGCAGTGAAGGGGATGGAGGACCCAGGTACGAGCAGTACTTC. It translates to CASSEGDGGPRYEQYF.

The rearrangement links TRBV11-2 to TRBJ1-4; a weak D match, TRBD1 (5 bases). Germline loops: CDR1 SGHAT, CDR2 FQNNGV. V lost 1 base to trimming and J lost 4 bases, with 13 bases between them. This CDR3 region has 16 residues. CDR3 region: CASSLGATGFNEKLFF. As DNA, the CDR3 is TGTGCCAGCAGCTTAGGGGCTACAGGCTTTAATGAAAAACTGTTTTTT.

The chain links TRBV5-1 to TRBJ2-1, with 7 positions matching TRBD1. CDR1 and CDR2 (germline): SGHRS, YFSETQ. The CDR3 has 16 amino acids. V lost 1 base, J lost 1 base, and 5 bases stayed unmatched. The CDR3 here is CASSLILTGSYNEQFF. The DNA of the CDR3 is TGCGCCAGCAGCTTGATTTTGACAGGGTCCTACAATGAGCAGTTCTTC. The full variable domain, in which reference TRBV5-1 and TRBJ2-1 provide the parts outside the CDR3, is KAGVTQTPRYLIKTRGQQVTLSCSPISGHRSVSWYQQTPGQGLQFLFEYFSETQRNKGNFPGRFSGRQFSNSRSEMNVSTLELGDSALYLCASSLILTGSYNEQFFGPGTRLTVL.

The gene calls are TRBV7-8 and TRBJ2-5; 11 nucleotides align to TRBD2. V dropped 8 bases and J dropped 2; count of bases not matched to a gene: 10. Germline V gene data show CDR1 as SGHVS and CDR2 as FQNEAQ. The CDR3 loop spans 16 amino acids. The CDR3 loop reads CASRWGTSGLQETQYF. CDR3 coding DNA: TGTGCCAGCCGCTGGGGGACTAGCGGCTTACAAGAGACCCAGTACTTC.

This chain uses TRBV5-4 with TRBJ2-7; 9 bases agree with TRBD1. Trimming removed 4 bases from V and 6 bases from J; junction bases left unmatched: 14. CDR3 length: 16 amino acids. From germline, CDR1 is SGHNT and CDR2 YYREEE (reference sequence). CDR3 region: CASSQGQGRQIGEQYF. Here the CDR3 DNA reads TGTGCCAGCAGCCAGGGACAGGGTAGGCAGATCGGCGAGCAGTACTTC. Combining the CDR3 with reference TRBV5-4 and TRBJ2-7 gives the whole variable domain ETGVTQSPTHLIKTRGQQVTLRCSSQSGHNTVSWYQQALGQGPQFIFQYYREEENGRGNFPPRFSGLQFPNYSSELNVNALELDDSALYLCASSQGQGRQIGEQYFGPGTRLTVT.

V usage is TRBV19 and J usage is TRBJ1-2, with no clear D. V lost 2 bases to trimming and J lost 8 bases, with 18 bases between them. The CDR3 length is 15 residues. Germline-derived CDR1 and CDR2 are LNHDA and SQIVND (reference sequence). CDR3 DNA: TGTGCCAGTAGTATAACCAAAGCCCCTACCCAAGGCTACACCTTC. Translating it yields CASSITKAPTQGYTF.

This rearrangement joins TRBV18 to TRBJ2-1; 14 bases are shared with TRBD2. Germline CDR1 KGHSH, CDR2 LQKENI. V was clipped by 2 bases and J by 9 bases; unmatched bases: 6. The CDR3 is 16 amino acids. Here the CDR3 reads CASSPKGLAGGSEQFF. CDR3 bases: TGTGCCAGCTCACCAAAAGGACTAGCGGGAGGTAGTGAGCAGTTCTTC.

This sequence joins TRBV9 and TRBJ1-3; no definite D call. Germline CDR1 SGDLS, CDR2 YYNGEE. Trimming shortened V by 2 bases and J by 0 bases, and 21 bases separated the two germline ends. The CDR3 has 19 amino acids. The CDR3, as DNA: TGTGCCAGCAGCGTCTTGGGAAGACCAACGTCGAACTCTGGAAACACCATATATTTT. Amino acids: CASSVLGRPTSNSGNTIYF.

V gene TRBV7-8 combines with J gene TRBJ1-2; 9 nucleotides line up with TRBD1. In germline, CDR1 is SGHVS, CDR2 FQNEAQ. V lost 8 bases to trimming and J lost 7 bases; unmatched junction nucleotides: 11. The CDR3 length is 14 residues. The CDR3 DNA sequence: TGTGCCAGCCACCTAGGGACAGGGCACAGTGGCTACACCTTC. This gives the protein CASHLGTGHSGYTF.

This chain joins TRBV27 and TRBJ2-7; D may match TRBD1 or TRBD2 (5 bases each). The length of the CDR3 is 15 residues. Germline V gives CDR1 MNHEY, CDR2 SMNVEV (reference sequence). Trimming took off 2 bases at V and 3 bases at J, with 14 bases between the two ends. CDR3 bases: TGTGCCAGCAGTTTACAGGGAGCTCCCCTCTACGAGCAGTACTTC. This sequence encodes CASSLQGAPLYEQYF.

The rearrangement joins TRBV10-3 to TRBJ1-2; unclear D gene. Per the germline V gene, CDR1 is ENHRY and CDR2 is SYGVKD. This CDR3 region has 16 residues. V shed 4 bases and J shed 7 bases, with 22 bases lying between them. This CDR3 reads CAISGPTDPLRGGYTF. The DNA for the CDR3 is TGTGCCATCAGTGGACCCACAGATCCCCTCCGGGGTGGCTACACCTTC.

This sequence joins TRBV10-3 and TRBJ1-2, with D possibly matching TRBD1 (6 bases). Germline CDR1 reads ENHRY; CDR2 reads SYGVKD. The CDR3 is 16 residues long. V was shortened by 0 bases and J by 6 bases, with 17 bases between the two germline ends. CDR3 protein: CAISESRGTTTDGYTF. The CDR3 DNA follows: TGTGCCATCAGTGAGTCGAGGGGGACAACTACCGATGGCTACACCTTC.

The chain combines TRBV10-3 with TRBJ2-7; TRBD1 agrees at 9 bases. Germline values: CDR1 ENHRY, CDR2 SYGVKD. The CDR3 sequence is 14 residues long. The J segment lost 3 bases and the V segment lost 6 bases, leaving 6 bases of the junction unmatched. CDR3 protein: CAIRPGQGIYEQYF. The DNA for the CDR3 is TGTGCCATCAGACCGGGACAGGGCATCTACGAGCAGTACTTC.

The chain employs TRBV21-1 and TRBJ1-2; the D segment call TRBD1 is taken from the table without a DNA check. TRBV21-1 is tagged as a pseudogene. This CDR3 is 17 amino acids long. The DNA of the CDR3 is TGTGCCAGCAGCATAGCGGGACAGGGGGCGCGAGGCTATGGCTACACCTTC. Amino acids: CASSIAGQGARGYGYTF.